The present T cell receptor (beta chain) was sequenced within a study of T cell responses to AZD1222 COVID-19 vaccine. General study points: Just a handful of AZD1222 recipients tested seropositive at baseline. The study reported that nearly half of spike-specific TCRs target unmutated variant regions. Researchers report vaccine-associated CD4 TCRs spanning spike, with dominance at 160-218 and 743-854. Among the donors, most were white British and more were female, and clonal diversity was possibly underestimated.

With regard to this clone: What it binds is unknown.

Clones were sequenced by immunoSEQ multiplex PCR, and TCRdb holds only the in-frame ones, with some missing. This sample has around 81,000 clones, with about 82% found just once. With V trimmed by 6 bases and J by 3 bases, 10 bases remained unmatched. Germline V gene data show CDR1 as MNHEY and CDR2 as SMNVEV (reference sequence). The CDR3 spans 15 residues. The chain combines TRBV27 with TRBJ1-2; 7 positions agree with TRBD1. Specimen: peripheral blood, collected on day 0 of AZD1222 vaccination. The receptor was derived from an adult in good health. Here the CDR3 reads CASSPTGRWDYGYTF. Written as DNA, the CDR3 is TGTGCCAGCAGCCCGACAGGGAGGTGGGACTATGGCTACACCTTC.